Listed here is a single TCR beta chain. As yet, its antigen is unknown. Amplification used 60 Vbeta primers and 13 Jbeta primers. TCRdb keeps only in-frame clones here, not all; method: immunoSEQ multiplex PCR. The sample consists of roughly 170,000 clones, over 60% of them appearing once. V was cut by 5 bases and J by 0 bases, with 16 bases left in between. The V gene's germline CDR1 is KGHSH and CDR2 LQKENI. The CDR3 extends over 16 amino acids. The sample originates from a study of cytomegalovirus exposure and HLA in healthy donors. General study points: The authors reported that TCR beta sequences could predict HLA-A and HLA-B alleles. These predictions were accurate for most subjects in the first cohort. In a later analysis, the majority of CMV-associated beta chains seemingly showed HLA restriction.

Input material: PBMCs. V gene TRBV18 combines with J gene TRBJ2-5, with D perhaps matching TRBD1 (5 bases). The receptor was derived from a young woman in good health and CMV-seronegative. CDR3 sequence: CASSNLDSWYQETQYF. CDR3 bases: TGTGCCAGCTCAAACCTCGACAGTTGGTACCAAGAGACCCAGTACTTC.